A single T cell receptor (beta chain) is shown here with its context. Its antigen is not identified. Noted time point: naive CD8 control sorted from an acute-time-point sample. Clones were read by immunoSEQ multiplex PCR, and TCRdb kept only the in-frame ones, dropping some. The sample holds tens of thousands of clones, 70% to 90% seen once. The sample belongs to a study of CD8 T cells in acute hepatitis C reinfection. Findings and caveats of the study: No group differed significantly in the high NS3-1073 repertoire diversity.

CDR1 SGHDN and CDR2 FVKESK come from the germline V gene. Trimming removed 1 base at V and 4 bases at J, with 10 bases between. The CDR3 sequence is 14 residues long. This sequence was found in a woman under 30 who spontaneously cleared hepatitis C infection. The V and J genes are TRBV14 and TRBJ1-2; D gene unclear. Material: naive CD8+ T cells from PBMCs. CDR3 region: CASSQASLSYGYTF. The CDR3 bases are TGTGCCAGCAGCCAAGCATCTCTTTCCTATGGCTACACCTTC.